The T cell receptor beta chain under discussion was sequenced for a study of human T cells and chemical hapten exposure. For the study at large: A 2 cm by 2 cm inner upper arm patch received 2% DPC for sensitization.

This clonotype was counted between two and nine times. The antigen remains unidentified. Findings of the study overall: High-frequency TCRs, those above 1 in 1000, stayed the same after DPC sensitization.

The time point is: pre-sensitization, week 0. Treatment specified: therapeutic diphenylcyclopropenone sensitization with weekly scalp DPC. The CDR3 has 16 residues. A single record per CDR3 protein comes from TCRdb applying MiXCR to the RACE reads. The sample shows 250,000 to 300,000 distinct CDR3 sequences, 7.5% to 9% of them seen only once. Sequencing used whole blood, obtained in connection with sensitization to the hapten diphenylcyclopropenone (DPC). This sequence originates from a man aged 18-30 years with alopecia areata. Some clones in this sample may be carry-over from other donors' samples. The chain carries TRBV21-1 and TRBJ1-2. TRBV21-1 is classified as a pseudogene. The CDR3 protein is CASSKRGNIANYGYTF. Written as DNA, the CDR3 is TGTGCCAGCAGCAAACGCGGCAACATAGCTAACTATGGCTACACCTTC.